This paragraph reports one TCR beta chain. This clonotype was found many times. There is no known antigen for this receptor. Qualities for individual bases were not recorded, and no much larger clone is one base off. The data derive from a study of CD8+CD57+ T cells in acquired aplastic anemia (dated by TCRdb to the late 2010s). With regard to the full study: On average, sorted CD4+ and CD8+ cells yielded 3.2 ug of extracted DNA, with a range of roughly 0.18 to 27.4 ug. CD8+CD57+ expansion was defined as a frequency above the mean frequency observed in healthy subjects. Overall study outcomes, separate from this receptor: Between patients and healthy controls, no significant difference in CD8+ Simpson's diversity was found (P=0.060). Roughly 30 CD8+ CDR3 sequences were shared between patients and controls but appeared highly expressed in patients and within their immunodominant clones.

Patients chosen for sequencing had shown expansion of CD8+CD57+ cells by flow cytometry. Severe acquired aplastic anemia was diagnosed in all patients according to International Study of Aplastic Anemia and Agranulocytosis and Camitta criteria. No therapy had been received by the patients at the time of blood sampling. In this study, sorted CD4+ and CD8+ T cells from the blood of healthy subjects and of severe aplastic anemia patients had their TCR repertoires deep-sequenced. Patients were enrolled under clinicaltrials.gov protocols 00001620, 01623167, 00001397, 00071045, 00081523 and 00961064 in the USA. Ficoll-Paque density gradient centrifugation was used to isolate peripheral blood mononuclear cells. Before DNA was extracted, CD4+ and CD8+ T cells were sorted using either FACS or magnetic beads. Profiling of TCR beta VDJ combinations and CDR3 sequences used genomic DNA as the template. An Illumina HiSeq 2000 was used for TCR repertoire sequencing. For the original study's pipeline: Repertoire assessment relied on Simpson's diversity index, CDR3 size and DJ length profiles, and TRBV/TRBJ rearrangement plots. Whichever DNA sequence was most abundant in the deep sequencing data was defined as the immunodominant clone. CDR3 amino acid sequences were checked for sharing between subjects and were compared against published repertoires and the VDJdb database. The public reads were run again by TCRdb, first through fastp at Q25 and then through MiXCR, and only productive beta chains were kept. Here each entry gathers all rows of one CDR3 protein and keeps the most common genes and DNA. TCRdb's processing, not the authors', yielded these V and J calls. In all, the sample holds about 150,000 distinct CDR3 sequences, and approximately 44% of those were seen once. About 2.9% of the sample is in the top ten clones.

Via the germline V gene, CDR1 is SQVTM and CDR2 ANQGSEA. Inclusive of the bounding cysteine and phenylalanine, the CDR3 is 13 residues long. Solely the CDR3 DNA is kept, with 39 bases framed from the first base. V loses 5 bases of germline sequence and J loses 5 bases, and the interval between the two ends is 15 bases. The chain uses TRBV29-1 and TRBJ1-1, with no D gene named confidently. The sample taken for sequencing was sorted CD4+, CD8+, or CD8+CD57+ T cells (not recorded which) from PBMCs. This TCR derives from a human donor with aplastic anemia. For the CDR3, the sequence is CSVTSWGGTEAFF. The DNA is TGCAGCGTTACTTCTTGGGGTGGGACTGAAGCTTTCTTT.